This TCR beta chain was identified during a study of cytotoxic CD8 clonotypes in ibrutinib-treated CLL. Data came from immunoSEQ multiplex PCR; TCRdb stores just in-frame clones and leaves some out. The sample gives about 140,000 clones, 80% of which show up once; 7.5% to 8% is in the top ten. Study-wide results and limits: Patients had baseline clonality above age-matched healthy donors, and this clonality moved with circulating CD8+ T-cell counts. Public clonotypes showed up rarely, and on treatment they shrank or held steady.

The CDR3 loop spans 18 amino acids. Trimming removed 1 base from V and 7 bases from J, with 22 bases in between. Germline CDR1 MGHRA, CDR2 YSYEKL. A word on this clone: Its antigen is unidentified.

The chain joins TRBV4-1 to TRBJ1-4; D is possibly TRBD1 (5 bases). Sequencing used PBMCs, obtained after 36 months of ibrutinib treatment. This TCR was sampled from a human donor with chronic lymphocytic leukemia. The CDR3 region is CASSQAGPLGGWGEKLFF. DNA of the CDR3: TGCGCCAGCAGCCAAGCAGGCCCTCTTGGGGGGTGGGGTGAAAAACTGTTTTTT.